The clone carrying this TCR beta chain was seen a few times. Both 60 Vbeta primers and 13 Jbeta primers went into the PCR. Libraries were prepared by immunoSEQ multiplex PCR; TCRdb keeps only in-frame clonotypes and omits some of them. The sample consists of about 120,000 clones, approximately 80% of them appearing once. The data were taken from a study of cytomegalovirus exposure and HLA in healthy donors. The CDR3 runs 14 residues. The germline gives CDR1 MNHEY, CDR2 SMNVEV (reference sequence). The ends lost 5 bases at V and 5 bases at J; junction bases unmatched: 5. The sequence derives from a male donor in good health and CMV-seropositive. The specimen sequenced was PBMCs. The chain carries TRBV27 and TRBJ1-5; 8 positions match TRBD1. This chain's CDR3 is CASSPQGAHQPQHF. The CDR3, as DNA: TGTGCCAGCAGTCCCCAGGGGGCACATCAGCCCCAGCATTTT.